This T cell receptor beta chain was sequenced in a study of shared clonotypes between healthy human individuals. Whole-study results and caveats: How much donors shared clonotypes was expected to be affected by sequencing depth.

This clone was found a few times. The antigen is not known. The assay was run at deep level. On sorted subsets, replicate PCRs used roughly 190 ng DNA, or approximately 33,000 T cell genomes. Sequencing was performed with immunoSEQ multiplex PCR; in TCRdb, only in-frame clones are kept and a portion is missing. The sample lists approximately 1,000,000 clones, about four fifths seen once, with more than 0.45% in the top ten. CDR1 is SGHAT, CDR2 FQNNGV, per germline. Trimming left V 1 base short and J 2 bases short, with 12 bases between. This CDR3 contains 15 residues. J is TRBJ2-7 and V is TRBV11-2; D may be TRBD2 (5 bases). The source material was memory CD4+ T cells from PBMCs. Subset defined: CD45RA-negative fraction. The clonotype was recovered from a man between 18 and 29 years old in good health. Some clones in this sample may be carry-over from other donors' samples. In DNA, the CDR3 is TGTGCCAGCAGCTTAGGGTCGGGATTTGCCTACGAGCAGTACTTC. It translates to CASSLGSGFAYEQYF.